The 20 T cell receptor beta chains below were found in one sample sequenced in a study of blood T cell repertoires in COVID-19. Generated by immunoSEQ multiplex PCR, the TCRdb table keeps only in-frame clones and is missing some. Here the sample spans 430,000 or so clones, about 90% being singletons. The sample taken for sequencing was peripheral blood. The receptors shown here come from a man younger than 35 with COVID-19, enrolled during active disease.

A note on this clone: The sample has other DNA sequences that encode this CDR3 too. The chain carries TRBV10-2 and TRBJ1-3; possibly TRBD1 for D (6 bases). Trimming removed 4 bases at V and 0 bases at J, with 7 bases between. The CDR3 loop spans 14 amino acids. Germline V CDR1 and CDR2: WSHSY, SAAADI. For the CDR3, the DNA is TGCGCCAGCAGTGCAGGGGTCTCTGGAAACACCATATATTTT. Translating gives CASSAGVSGNTIYF.

This chain connects TRBV24-1 to TRBJ1-1; D may be TRBD1 (6 bases). The germline V gene has CDR1 KGHDR and CDR2 SFDVKD. The CDR3 consists of 15 residues. With 8 bases removed from V and 4 bases from J, the gap between germline ends came to 19 bases. CDR3 protein: CATNFQGLMVTEAFF. The DNA of the CDR3 is TGTGCCACCAATTTTCAGGGGTTGATGGTCACTGAAGCTTTCTTT.

The V gene is TRBV7-2, the J gene TRBJ2-7; the D gene is possibly TRBD1 (6 bases). This CDR3 has 14 residues. CDR1 and CDR2 from the germline V gene are SGHTA and FQGNSA. V was clipped by 2 bases and J by 2 bases, with 10 bases between them. CDR3 residues: CASSLRQDPYEQYF. The CDR3 DNA reads as TGTGCCAGCAGCTTACGACAGGACCCCTACGAGCAGTACTTC.

This clone occurred once. The chain joins TRBV11-2 to TRBJ1-4; D is perhaps TRBD1 (6 bases). V lost 5 bases and J lost 8, with 27 bases in between. Per germline, CDR1 SGHAT and CDR2 FQNNGV. The CDR3 consists of 18 residues. The CDR3 DNA sequence: TGTGCCAGCAGCCCCAGTAGGACAGCAATCATCGGGATAGAAAAACTGTTTTTT. This translates into CASSPSRTAIIGIEKLFF.

The rearrangement uses TRBV19 and TRBJ2-4; 7 bases align to TRBD1. J gave up 6 bases and V 4 bases, and 6 bases lay outside the gene matches. Germline V gene sequence: CDR1 LNHDA, CDR2 SQIVND (reference sequence). CDR3 length: 14 residues. This chain's CDR3 is CASSRNRDRNIQYF. The CDR3 DNA follows: TGTGCCAGTAGTAGAAACCGGGACAGAAACATTCAGTACTTC.

The rearrangement joins TRBV5-6 to TRBJ2-1, with 9 bases aligning to TRBD1. Trimming cost V 4 bases and J 9 bases; bases outside gene matches: 8. The CDR3 runs 14 residues. Germline lookup yields CDR1 SGHDT and CDR2 YYEEEE. CDR3 sequence (DNA): TGTGCCAGCAGCCAACCGGGACAGGGAGCTGAGCAGTTCTTC. Amino acid sequence: CASSQPGQGAEQFF.

The V call is TRBV7-8, the J call TRBJ1-1, with TRBD1 matching over 10 bases. V lost 2 bases and J lost 4; bases outside the gene matches: 4. This CDR3 region has 15 residues. Germline-derived CDR1 and CDR2 are SGHVS and FQNEAQ. The CDR3 region has the DNA TGTGCCAGCAGCTTAAGGGACAGGGGTTTCACTGAAGCTTTCTTT. It encodes CASSLRDRGFTEAFF. The whole variable domain, remainder taken from reference TRBV7-8 and TRBJ1-1, is GAGVSQSPRYKVAKRGQDVALRCDPISGHVSLFWYQQALGQGPEFLTYFQNEAQLDKSGLPSDRFFAERPEGSVSTLKIQRTQQEDSAVYLCASSLRDRGFTEAFFGQGTRLTVV.

The chain uses TRBV6-5 and TRBJ2-4, with 10 positions matching TRBD1. Germline V gene lookup returns CDR1 MNHEY and CDR2 SVGAGI. The V and J ends lost 6 bases and 7 bases, in that order; junction bases with no gene match: 6. The CDR3 has 14 amino acids. CDR3 amino acids: CASRPDRGPNIQYF. CDR3 nucleotides: TGTGCCAGCAGACCCGACAGGGGGCCCAACATTCAGTACTTC.

This chain connects TRBV14 to TRBJ1-4; D perhaps matches TRBD1 (6 bases). The CDR3 consists of 16 residues. Germline assignment: CDR1 SGHDN and CDR2 FVKESK. Between the trimmed V and J ends, which lost 6 bases and 8 bases, there was a span of 22 bases. CDR3 amino acids: CASSRPPQGIKEKLFF. The CDR3 region has the DNA TGTGCCAGCAGTCGCCCCCCCCAGGGGATAAAAGAAAAACTGTTTTTT.

This clone was recorded once. The chain employs TRBV7-2 and TRBJ2-7; D unclear. The ends were cut back, 1 base at V and 5 bases at J, with 15 bases in the middle. CDR1 and CDR2 from the germline V gene are SGHTA and FQGNSA. The CDR3 loop spans 15 amino acids. The CDR3 region is CASSLVFGRGNEQYF. In nucleotides, the CDR3 is TGTGCCAGCAGCTTAGTTTTCGGCCGAGGCAACGAGCAGTACTTC.

This chain joins TRBV7-9 and TRBJ2-1; no reliable D call. The ends were cut back, 2 bases at V and 5 bases at J, with 13 bases in the middle. The CDR3 length is 15 residues. Germline-derived CDR1 and CDR2 are SEHNR and FQNEAQ (reference sequence). The CDR3 nucleotides read TGTGCCAGCAGCTTACTTCGTCCTAAAGACAATGAGCAGTTCTTC. Translation gives CASSLLRPKDNEQFF.

The chain recombines TRBV18 with TRBJ1-2; a weak D match, TRBD1 (5 bases). The V end was cut by 3 bases, the J end by 4 bases, with 18 bases between. Per the germline V gene, CDR1 is KGHSH and CDR2 is LQKENI. The CDR3 consists of 16 residues. CDR3 amino acids: CASSPSGRGGFYGYTF. The CDR3, as DNA: TGTGCCAGCTCACCCTCCGGGAGGGGCGGTTTCTATGGCTACACCTTC.

The chain has TRBV7-8 and TRBJ2-7; TRBD1 agrees at 8 bases. The CDR3 length is 16 residues. Per germline, CDR1 SGHVS and CDR2 FQNEAQ. V trimming: 5 bases; J trimming: 7 bases; junction bases outside the gene matches: 16. Written as DNA, the CDR3 is TGTGCCAGCAGCCCCCACCGGGACAGGCCCAGCCGGGAGCAGTACTTC. It is translated as CASSPHRDRPSREQYF.

The V gene is TRBV6-5, the J gene TRBJ1-1; D is ambiguous. Germline loops: CDR1 MNHEY, CDR2 SVGAGI. The CDR3 has 14 amino acids. V was clipped by 5 bases and J by 1 base, with 11 bases between them. Here the CDR3 DNA reads TGTGCCAGCAGTCCTACCTTCGGGAACACTGAAGCTTTCTTT. This gives the protein CASSPTFGNTEAFF.

The V and J genes are TRBV2 and TRBJ2-5, with D perhaps matching TRBD2 (5 bases). CDR1 and CDR2 (germline): SNHLY, FYNNEI. This CDR3 has 14 residues. Trimming took 3 bases from V and 2 from J, leaving 10 bases between them. The CDR3 bases are TGTGCCAGCAGTGAGGAGCGGACTCAAGAGACCCAGTACTTC. Residues: CASSEERTQETQYF.

The chain employs TRBV3-1 (or the pseudogene TRBV3-2) and TRBJ1-4; the D is unclear. Per germline, CDR1 LGHDT and CDR2 YNNKEL (reference sequence). V lost 7 bases, J lost 8 bases, and 20 bases lay in between. The CDR3 sequence is 15 residues long. CDR3 bases: TGTGCCAGCACCACCAGGTCTGGGGAGGGAGAAAAACTGTTTTTT. Amino acids: CASTTRSGEGEKLFF.

This clone has a single count. The V call is TRBV5-4, the J call TRBJ2-7, with TRBD2 as a possible D gene (6 bases). The CDR3 has 15 residues. The germline gives CDR1 SGHNT, CDR2 YYREEE (reference sequence). V gave up 4 bases and J gave up 0 bases, with 14 bases separating them. The CDR3 protein is CASSPPRGSSYEQYF. The CDR3 bases are TGTGCCAGCAGCCCCCCGCGGGGAAGCTCCTACGAGCAGTACTTC.

This chain connects TRBV19 to TRBJ2-4; possible D gene TRBD1, 7 bases. CDR1 and CDR2 from the germline V gene are LNHDA and SQIVND (reference sequence). There are 15 residues in the CDR3. The V end was cut by 7 bases, the J end by 2 bases, with 15 bases between. In DNA form, the CDR3 reads TGTGCCAGTATACCCCAGGGGGGATCCAAAAACATTCAGTACTTC. It yields the protein CASIPQGGSKNIQYF.

The chain links TRBV6-5 to TRBJ2-3; 10 bases are a match to TRBD1. The V segment lost 8 bases and the J segment 4 bases; nucleotides outside the gene matches: 6. The length of the CDR3 is 14 residues. CDR1 is MNHEY, CDR2 SVGAGI, per germline. Here the CDR3 reads CASLRTGGADTQYF. For the CDR3, the DNA is TGTGCCAGCCTTCGGACAGGGGGGGCAGATACGCAGTATTTT.

This clone was detected a few times. V and J are TRBV3-1 (or the pseudogene TRBV3-2) and TRBJ2-2; a weak D match, TRBD2 (6 bases). This CDR3 is 20 amino acids long. Trimming pared 4 bases from V and 5 bases from J, leaving 29 bases between. Germline V gene data show CDR1 as LGHDT and CDR2 as YNNKEL (reference sequence). This chain's CDR3 is CASSLPPVRGNQEETGELFF. DNA of the CDR3: TGTGCCAGCAGCCTACCTCCAGTCCGCGGGAACCAGGAGGAGACCGGGGAGCTGTTTTTT.